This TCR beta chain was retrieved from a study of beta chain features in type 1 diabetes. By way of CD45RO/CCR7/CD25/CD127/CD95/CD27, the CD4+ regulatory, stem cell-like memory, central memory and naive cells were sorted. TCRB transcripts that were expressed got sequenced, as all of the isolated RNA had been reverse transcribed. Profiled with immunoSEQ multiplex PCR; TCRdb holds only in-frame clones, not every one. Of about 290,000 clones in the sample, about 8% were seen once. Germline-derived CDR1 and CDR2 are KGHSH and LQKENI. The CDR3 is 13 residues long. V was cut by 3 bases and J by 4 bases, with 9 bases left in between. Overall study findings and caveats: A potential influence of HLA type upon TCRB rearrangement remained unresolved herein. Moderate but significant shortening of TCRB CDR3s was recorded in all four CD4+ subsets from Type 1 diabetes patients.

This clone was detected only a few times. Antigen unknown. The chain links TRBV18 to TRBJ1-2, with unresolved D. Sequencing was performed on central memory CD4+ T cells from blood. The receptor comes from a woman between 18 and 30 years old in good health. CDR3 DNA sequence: TGTGCCAGCTCACCCGCGGAGGGCTATGGCTACACCTTC. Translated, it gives CASSPAEGYGYTF. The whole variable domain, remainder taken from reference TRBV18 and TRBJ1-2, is NAGVMQNPRHLVRRRGQEARLRCSPMKGHSHVYWYRQLPEEGLKFMVYLQKENIIDESGMPKERFSAEFPKEGPSILRIQQVVRGDSAAYFCASSPAEGYGYTFGSGTRLTVV.